This T cell receptor beta chain was observed in a study of beta chain features in type 1 diabetes. Study context: Across the samples, roughly 98,000,000 sorted cells were examined in total. Whole-study results and caveats: At VDJ recombination sites, type 1 diabetes patients had fewer insertions and more deleted nucleotides. Patients with Type 1 diabetes showed moderately but significantly shorter TCRB CDR3s in all four CD4+ subsets. It was among patients, rather than healthy donors, that naive, central memory and Treg TCRB repertoires appeared more similar.

Germline CDR1 is MGHRA and CDR2 is YSYEKL. This CDR3 contains 16 residues. Trimming removed 0 bases at V and 0 bases at J, with 10 bases between. Investigators reverse transcribed all isolated RNA, so they sequenced expressed TCRB transcripts. TCRdb's table, derived via immunoSEQ multiplex PCR, lists solely in-frame clones and lacks some. The table includes around 690,000 clones, over 10% detected once. This clone was observed a few times. Its antigen remains unknown. J is TRBJ2-3 and V is TRBV4-1; D call uncertain. Sequenced: naive CD4+ T cells from blood. The TCR comes from a man under 40 with type 1 diabetes. The CDR3 region is CASSQEGPISTDTQYF. CDR3 DNA: TGCGCCAGCAGCCAAGAAGGTCCGATTAGCACAGATACGCAGTATTTT.